This record concerns one TCR beta chain sequence. Its antigen is as yet unknown. Per germline, CDR1 SQVTM and CDR2 ANQGSEA. Trimming removed 6 bases from V and 5 bases from J, with 16 bases in between. CDR3 length: 13 amino acids. This entry belongs to a study of CD8+ T cells in alopecia areata. Broader study findings: Lesional tissue from the scalp (especially in alopecia totalis/universalis) showed higher clonality than normal scalp.

The authors extracted RNA and reverse transcribed it into cDNA as the sequencing template. Sequenced by immunoSEQ multiplex PCR; TCRdb stores in-frame clones only, minus some. The repertoire consists of 130,000 or so clones, with around 45% occurring once and the leading ten covering roughly 10%. Sequences were obtained from NKG2D-low CD8+ T cells sorted from blood. This chain connects TRBV29-1 to TRBJ1-1; weak D call: TRBD1 (5 bases). The clonotype comes from a human donor with alopecia areata. The chain's CDR3 is CSVHPRGETEAFF. DNA of the CDR3: TGCAGCGTACACCCGAGGGGCGAGACTGAAGCTTTCTTT.